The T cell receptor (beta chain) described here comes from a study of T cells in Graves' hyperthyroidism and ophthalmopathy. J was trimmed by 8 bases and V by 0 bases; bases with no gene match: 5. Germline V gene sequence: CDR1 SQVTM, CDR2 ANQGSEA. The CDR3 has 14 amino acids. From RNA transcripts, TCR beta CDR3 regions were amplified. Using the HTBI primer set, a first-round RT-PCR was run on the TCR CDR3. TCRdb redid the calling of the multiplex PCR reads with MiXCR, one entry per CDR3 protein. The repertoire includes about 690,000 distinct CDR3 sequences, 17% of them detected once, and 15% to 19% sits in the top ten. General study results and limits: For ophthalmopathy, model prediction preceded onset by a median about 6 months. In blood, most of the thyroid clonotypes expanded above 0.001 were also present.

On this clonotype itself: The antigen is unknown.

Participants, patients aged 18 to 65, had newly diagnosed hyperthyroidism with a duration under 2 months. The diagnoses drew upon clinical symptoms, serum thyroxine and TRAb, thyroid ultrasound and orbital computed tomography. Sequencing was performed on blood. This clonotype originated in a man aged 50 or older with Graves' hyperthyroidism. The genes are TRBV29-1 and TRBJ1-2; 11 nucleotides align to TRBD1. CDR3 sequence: CSVEDRGTGGGYTF. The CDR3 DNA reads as TGCAGCGTTGAAGATAGGGGGACAGGGGGAGGCTACACCTTC.